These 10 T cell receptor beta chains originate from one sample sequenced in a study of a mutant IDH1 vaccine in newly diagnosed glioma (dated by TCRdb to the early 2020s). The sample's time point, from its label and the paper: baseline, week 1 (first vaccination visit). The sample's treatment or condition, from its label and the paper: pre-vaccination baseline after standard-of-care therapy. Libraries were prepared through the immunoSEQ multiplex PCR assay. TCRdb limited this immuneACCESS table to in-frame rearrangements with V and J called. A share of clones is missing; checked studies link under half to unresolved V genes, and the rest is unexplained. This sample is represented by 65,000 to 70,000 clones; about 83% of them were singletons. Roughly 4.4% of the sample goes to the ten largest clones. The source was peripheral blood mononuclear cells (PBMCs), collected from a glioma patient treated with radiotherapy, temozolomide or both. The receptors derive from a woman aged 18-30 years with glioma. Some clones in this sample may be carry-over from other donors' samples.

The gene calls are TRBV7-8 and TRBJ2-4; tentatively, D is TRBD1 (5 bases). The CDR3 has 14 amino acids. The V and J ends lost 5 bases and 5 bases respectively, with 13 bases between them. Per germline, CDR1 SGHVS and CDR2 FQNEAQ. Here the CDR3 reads CASSAQVWENIQYF. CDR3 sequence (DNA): TGTGCCAGCAGCGCACAGGTTTGGGAAAACATTCAGTACTTC. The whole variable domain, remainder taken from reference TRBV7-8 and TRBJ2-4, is GAGVSQSPRYKVAKRGQDVALRCDPISGHVSLFWYQQALGQGPEFLTYFQNEAQLDKSGLPSDRFFAERPEGSVSTLKIQRTQQEDSAVYLCASSAQVWENIQYFGAGTRLSVL.

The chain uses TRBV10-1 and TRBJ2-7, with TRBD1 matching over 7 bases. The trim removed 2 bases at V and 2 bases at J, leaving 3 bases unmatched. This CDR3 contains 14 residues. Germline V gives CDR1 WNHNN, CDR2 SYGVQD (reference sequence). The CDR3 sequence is CASSERTGPYEQYF. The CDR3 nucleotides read TGCGCCAGCAGTGAGAGGACAGGTCCCTACGAGCAGTACTTC.

The DNA for the CDR3 is TGTGCCAGCAGTTTATCTGGCAGGGAGGTTGGCTACACCTTC. This translates into CASSLSGREVGYTF. The chain links TRBV27 to TRBJ1-2; possibly TRBD1 for D (5 bases). This CDR3 has 14 amino acids. Trimming stripped 0 bases from V and 7 bases from J, with 12 bases between. Looked up from germline, CDR1 is MNHEY and CDR2 is SMNVEV (reference sequence).

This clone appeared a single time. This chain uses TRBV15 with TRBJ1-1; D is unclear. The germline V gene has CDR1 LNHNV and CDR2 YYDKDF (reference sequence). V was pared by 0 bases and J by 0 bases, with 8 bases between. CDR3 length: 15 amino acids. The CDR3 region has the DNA TGTGCCACCAGCAGAGAAGGGTTAATGAACACTGAAGCTTTCTTT. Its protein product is CATSREGLMNTEAFF.

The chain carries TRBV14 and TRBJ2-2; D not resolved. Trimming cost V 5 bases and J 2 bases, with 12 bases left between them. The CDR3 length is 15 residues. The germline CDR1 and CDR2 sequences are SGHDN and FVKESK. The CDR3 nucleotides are TGTGCCAGCAGCAAGCCCTCGACCAACACCGGGGAGCTGTTTTTT. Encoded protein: CASSKPSTNTGELFF.

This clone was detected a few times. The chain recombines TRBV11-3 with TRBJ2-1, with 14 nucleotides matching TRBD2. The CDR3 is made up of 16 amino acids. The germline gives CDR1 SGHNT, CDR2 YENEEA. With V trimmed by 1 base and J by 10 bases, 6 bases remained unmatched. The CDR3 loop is CASSLGGLAGAGEQFF. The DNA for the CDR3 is TGTGCCAGCAGCTTAGGGGGACTAGCGGGGGCCGGGGAGCAGTTCTTC.

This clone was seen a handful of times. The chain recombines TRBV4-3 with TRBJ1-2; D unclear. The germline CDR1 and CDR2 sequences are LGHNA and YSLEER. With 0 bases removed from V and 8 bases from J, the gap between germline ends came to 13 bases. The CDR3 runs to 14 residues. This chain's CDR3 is CASSQDEGMGGYTF. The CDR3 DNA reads TGCGCCAGCAGCCAAGACGAGGGCATGGGAGGCTACACCTTC.

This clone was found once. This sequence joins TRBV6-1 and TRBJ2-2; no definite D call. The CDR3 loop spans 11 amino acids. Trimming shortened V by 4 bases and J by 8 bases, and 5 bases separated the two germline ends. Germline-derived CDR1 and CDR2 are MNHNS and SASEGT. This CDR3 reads CASSGVGELFF. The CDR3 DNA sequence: TGTGCCAGCAGTGGGGTTGGGGAGCTGTTTTTT.

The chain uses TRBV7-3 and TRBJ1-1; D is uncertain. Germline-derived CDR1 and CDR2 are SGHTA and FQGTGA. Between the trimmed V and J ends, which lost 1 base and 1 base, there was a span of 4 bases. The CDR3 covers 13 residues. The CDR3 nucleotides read TGTGCCAGCAGCTTAAGGCAGAACACTGAAGCTTTCTTT. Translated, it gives CASSLRQNTEAFF. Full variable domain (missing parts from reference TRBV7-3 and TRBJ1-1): GAGVSQTPSNKVTEKGKYVELRCDPISGHTALYWYRQSLGQGPEFLIYFQGTGAADDSGLPNDRFFAVRPEGSVSTLKIQRTERGDSAVYLCASSLRQNTEAFFGQGTRLTVV.

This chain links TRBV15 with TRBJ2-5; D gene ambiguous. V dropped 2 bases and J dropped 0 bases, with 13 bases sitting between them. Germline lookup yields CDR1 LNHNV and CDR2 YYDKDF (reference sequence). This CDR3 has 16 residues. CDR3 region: CATSRIPGPDQETQYF. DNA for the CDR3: TGTGCCACCAGCAGAATACCCGGTCCCGACCAAGAGACCCAGTACTTC.